This entry features one TCR beta chain sequence. The sample comes from a study of blood T cells in healthy people across ages. The CDR3 has 12 amino acids. CDR1 and CDR2 from the germline V gene are MGHDK and SYGVNS. Trimming left V 8 bases short and J 6 bases short, with 14 bases between. Next came a second PCR, run for about 7 to 11 cycles, which used a sample-barcoded 5' primer along with a J-beta primer mix. TCRdb used MiXCR to reprocess the 5' RACE reads, holding one entry per CDR3 protein. The profile covers around 990,000 distinct CDR3 sequences, with around 27% appearing a single time and approximately 0.75% taken by the ten largest. These data are also associated with another study on T cells of mothers and their children.

The clonotype comes from a girl aged 2-10 years in good health. Sequencing input: blood. This chain uses TRBV25-1 with TRBJ2-7, with D possibly being TRBD1 or TRBD2 (6 bases each). CDR3 amino acids: CASGGGNGEQYF. CDR3 DNA sequence: TGTGCCAGCGGAGGGGGAAATGGCGAGCAGTACTTC.